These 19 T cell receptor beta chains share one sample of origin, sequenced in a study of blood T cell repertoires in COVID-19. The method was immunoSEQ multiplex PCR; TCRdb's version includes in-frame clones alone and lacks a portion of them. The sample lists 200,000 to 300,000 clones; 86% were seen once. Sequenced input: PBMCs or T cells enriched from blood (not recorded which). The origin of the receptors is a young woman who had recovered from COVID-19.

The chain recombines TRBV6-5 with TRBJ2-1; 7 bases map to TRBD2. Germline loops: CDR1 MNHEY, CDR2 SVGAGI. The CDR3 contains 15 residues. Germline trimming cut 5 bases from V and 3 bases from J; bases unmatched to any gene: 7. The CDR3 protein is CASSTGGGNYNEQFF. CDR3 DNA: TGTGCCAGCAGTACGGGAGGTGGGAACTACAATGAGCAGTTCTTC.

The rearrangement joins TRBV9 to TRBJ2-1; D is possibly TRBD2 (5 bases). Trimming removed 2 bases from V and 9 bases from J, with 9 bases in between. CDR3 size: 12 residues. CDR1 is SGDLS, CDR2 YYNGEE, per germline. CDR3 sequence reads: CASSVLASEQFF. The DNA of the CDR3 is TGTGCCAGCAGCGTCCTAGCTTCTGAGCAGTTCTTC.

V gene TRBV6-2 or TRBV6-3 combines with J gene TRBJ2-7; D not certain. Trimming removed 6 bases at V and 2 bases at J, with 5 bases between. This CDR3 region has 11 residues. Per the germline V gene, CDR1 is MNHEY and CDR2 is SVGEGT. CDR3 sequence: CASSATYEQYF. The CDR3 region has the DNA TGTGCCAGCAGCGCTACCTACGAGCAGTACTTC.

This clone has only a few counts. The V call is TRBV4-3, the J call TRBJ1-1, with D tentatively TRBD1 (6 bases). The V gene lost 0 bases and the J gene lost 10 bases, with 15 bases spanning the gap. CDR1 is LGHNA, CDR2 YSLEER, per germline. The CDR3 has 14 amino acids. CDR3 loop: CASSQDQGQGRAFF. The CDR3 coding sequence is TGCGCCAGCAGCCAAGATCAAGGCCAGGGGAGAGCTTTCTTT.

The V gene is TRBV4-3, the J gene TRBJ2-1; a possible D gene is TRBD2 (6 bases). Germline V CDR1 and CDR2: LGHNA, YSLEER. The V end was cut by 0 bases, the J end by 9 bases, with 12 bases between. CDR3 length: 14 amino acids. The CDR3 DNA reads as TGCGCCAGCAGCCAAGAGGCTAGGAGGGGTGAGCAGTTCTTC. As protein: CASSQEARRGEQFF.

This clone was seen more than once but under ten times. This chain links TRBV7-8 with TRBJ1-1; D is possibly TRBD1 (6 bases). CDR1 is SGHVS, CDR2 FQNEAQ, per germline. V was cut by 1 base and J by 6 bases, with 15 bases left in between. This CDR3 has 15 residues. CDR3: CASSLVSQGKSEAFF. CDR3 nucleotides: TGTGCCAGCAGCTTAGTATCGCAGGGGAAGTCTGAAGCTTTCTTT.

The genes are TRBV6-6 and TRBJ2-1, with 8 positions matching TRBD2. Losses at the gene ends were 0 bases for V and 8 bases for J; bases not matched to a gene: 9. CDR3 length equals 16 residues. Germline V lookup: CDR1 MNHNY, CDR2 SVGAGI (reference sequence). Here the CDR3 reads CASSYSPGLGAHEQFF. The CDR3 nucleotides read TGTGCCAGCAGTTACTCGCCGGGACTAGGCGCTCATGAGCAGTTCTTC.

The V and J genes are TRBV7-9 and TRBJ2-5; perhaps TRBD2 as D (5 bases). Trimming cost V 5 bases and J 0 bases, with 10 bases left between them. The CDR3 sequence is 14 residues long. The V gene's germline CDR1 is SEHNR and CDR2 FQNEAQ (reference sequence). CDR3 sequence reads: CASSQTGYQETQYF. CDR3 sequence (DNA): TGTGCCAGCAGCCAGACGGGATACCAAGAGACCCAGTACTTC.

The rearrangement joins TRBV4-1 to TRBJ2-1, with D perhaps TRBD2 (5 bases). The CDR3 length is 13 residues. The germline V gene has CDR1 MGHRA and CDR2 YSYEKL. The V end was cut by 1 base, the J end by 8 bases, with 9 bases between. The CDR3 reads CASSQVHGDEQFF. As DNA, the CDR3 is TGCGCCAGCAGCCAAGTTCACGGGGATGAGCAGTTCTTC.

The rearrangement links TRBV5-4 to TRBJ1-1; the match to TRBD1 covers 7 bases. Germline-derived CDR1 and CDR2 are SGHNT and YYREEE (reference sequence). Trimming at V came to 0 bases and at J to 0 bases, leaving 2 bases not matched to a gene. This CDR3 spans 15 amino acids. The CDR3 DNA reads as TGTGCCAGCAGCTTGGCCGGGACAGTGAACACTGAAGCTTTCTTT. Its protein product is CASSLAGTVNTEAFF.

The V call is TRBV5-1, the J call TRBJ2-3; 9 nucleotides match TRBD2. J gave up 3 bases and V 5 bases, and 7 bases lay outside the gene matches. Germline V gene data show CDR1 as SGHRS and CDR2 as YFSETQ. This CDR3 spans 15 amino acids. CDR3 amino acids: CASSGTSRETDTQYF. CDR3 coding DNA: TGCGCCAGCAGTGGGACTAGCCGCGAAACAGATACGCAGTATTTT.

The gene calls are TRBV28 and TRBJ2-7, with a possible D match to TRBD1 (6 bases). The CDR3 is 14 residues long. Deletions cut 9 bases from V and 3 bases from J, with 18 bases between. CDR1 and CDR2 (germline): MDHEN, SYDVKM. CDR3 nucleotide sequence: TGTGCCAGTTTACCAAGGGGGACCTACTACGAGCAGTACTTC. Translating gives CASLPRGTYYEQYF.

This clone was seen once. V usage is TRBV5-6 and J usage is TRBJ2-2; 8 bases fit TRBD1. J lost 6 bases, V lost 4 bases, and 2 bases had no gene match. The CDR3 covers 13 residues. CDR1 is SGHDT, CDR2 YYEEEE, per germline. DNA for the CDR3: TGTGCCAGCAGCCCAGGGGGCGCCGGGGAGCTGTTTTTT. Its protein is CASSPGGAGELFF.

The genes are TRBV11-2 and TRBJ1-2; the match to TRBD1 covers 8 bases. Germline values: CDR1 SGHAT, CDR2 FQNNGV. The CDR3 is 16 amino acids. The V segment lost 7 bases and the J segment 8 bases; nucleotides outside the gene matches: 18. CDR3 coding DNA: TGTGCCAGCACCGAAGGAGGACAGGGCATATTACTGGGCTACACCTTC. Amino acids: CASTEGGQGILLGYTF. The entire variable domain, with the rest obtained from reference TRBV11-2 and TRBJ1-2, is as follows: EAGVAQSPRYKIIEKRQSVAFWCNPISGHATLYWYQQILGQGPKLLIQFQNNGVVDDSQLPKDRFSAERLKGVDSTLKIQPAKLEDSAVYLCASTEGGQGILLGYTFGSGTRLTVV.

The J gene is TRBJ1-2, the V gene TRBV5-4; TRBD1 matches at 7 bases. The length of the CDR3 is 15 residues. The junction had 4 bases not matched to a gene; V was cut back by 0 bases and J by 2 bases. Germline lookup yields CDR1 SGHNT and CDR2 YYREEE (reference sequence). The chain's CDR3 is CASSLALGQNYGYTF. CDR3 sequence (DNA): TGTGCCAGCAGCTTGGCCCTGGGACAGAACTATGGCTACACCTTC. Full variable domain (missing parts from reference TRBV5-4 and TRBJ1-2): ETGVTQSPTHLIKTRGQQVTLRCSSQSGHNTVSWYQQALGQGPQFIFQYYREEENGRGNFPPRFSGLQFPNYSSELNVNALELDDSALYLCASSLALGQNYGYTFGSGTRLTVV.

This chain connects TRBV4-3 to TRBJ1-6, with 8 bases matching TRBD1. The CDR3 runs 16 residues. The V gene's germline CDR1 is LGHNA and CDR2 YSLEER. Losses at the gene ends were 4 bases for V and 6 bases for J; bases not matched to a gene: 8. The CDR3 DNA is TGCGCCAGCAGCCCCTTAAGGGGACAGGTTAATTCACCCCTCCACTTT. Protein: CASSPLRGQVNSPLHF.

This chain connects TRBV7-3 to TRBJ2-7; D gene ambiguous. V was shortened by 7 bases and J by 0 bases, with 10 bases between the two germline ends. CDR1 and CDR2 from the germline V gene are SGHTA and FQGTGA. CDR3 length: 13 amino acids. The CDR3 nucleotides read TGTGCCAGCATCCTTCCTAGCTCCTACGAGCAGTACTTC. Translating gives CASILPSSYEQYF.

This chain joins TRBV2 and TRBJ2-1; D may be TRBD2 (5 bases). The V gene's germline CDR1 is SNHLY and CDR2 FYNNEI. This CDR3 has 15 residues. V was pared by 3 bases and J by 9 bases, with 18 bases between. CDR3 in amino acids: CASSEPLEGRGEQFF. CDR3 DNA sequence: TGTGCCAGCAGTGAGCCCCTTGAGGGTCGGGGTGAGCAGTTCTTC.

The DNA of the CDR3 is TGTGCCAGCAGTGCGGGACAGTTTAGCACAGATACGCAGTATTTT. Its protein is CASSAGQFSTDTQYF. The gene calls are TRBV2 and TRBJ2-3; TRBD1 matches 7 bases. The CDR3 runs to 15 residues. Looked up from germline, CDR1 is SNHLY and CDR2 is FYNNEI. The V and J ends lost 4 bases and 0 bases, in that order; junction bases with no gene match: 4.